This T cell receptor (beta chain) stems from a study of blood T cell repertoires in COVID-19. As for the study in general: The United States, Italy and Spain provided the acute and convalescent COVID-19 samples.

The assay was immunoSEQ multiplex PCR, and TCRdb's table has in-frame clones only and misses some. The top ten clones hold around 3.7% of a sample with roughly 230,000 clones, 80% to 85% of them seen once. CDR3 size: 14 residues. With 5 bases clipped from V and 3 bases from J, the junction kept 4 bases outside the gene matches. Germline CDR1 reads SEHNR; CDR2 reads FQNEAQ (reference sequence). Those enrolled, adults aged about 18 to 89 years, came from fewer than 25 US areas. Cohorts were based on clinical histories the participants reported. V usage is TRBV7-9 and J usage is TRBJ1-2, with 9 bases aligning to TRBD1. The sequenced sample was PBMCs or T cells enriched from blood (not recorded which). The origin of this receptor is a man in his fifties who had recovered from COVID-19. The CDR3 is CASSKGQGDYGYTF. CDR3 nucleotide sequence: TGTGCCAGCAGCAAGGGACAGGGAGACTATGGCTACACCTTC.